This T cell receptor beta chain was captured in a study of radiation and T cells in renal cell carcinoma. Study findings and constraints: Compared with controls, irradiated tumors showed greater TCR clonality.

For this clone: Its matching antigen is unknown.

Sequencing used immunoSEQ multiplex PCR; TCRdb keeps in-frame clones, though not all of them. The sample includes more than 10,000 clones, about 65% of them seen just once. Germline V gene lookup returns CDR1 SGHTA and CDR2 FQGNSA. The CDR3 is 15 amino acids. V shed 1 base, J shed 10 bases, and the junction held 8 bases outside the gene matches. Treatment meaning: treatment-naive control, cytoreductive nephrectomy. The clonotype originates from a woman of 80 years or more with renal cell carcinoma. The chain recombines TRBV7-2 with TRBJ1-4, with 8 bases identical to TRBD1. Sequenced here: tumor tissue, sampled from a patient whose treatment was nephrectomy without radiotherapy. The CDR3 sequence is CASSLDRQGQGKLFF. DNA for the CDR3: TGTGCCAGCAGCTTAGATCGACAGGGGCAGGGAAAACTGTTTTTT.